One sample yielded the 29 T cell receptor beta chains listed below, sequenced in a study of response to subunit inactivated influenza vaccine. TCRdb independently ran MiXCR on the RT-PCR reads; one entry per CDR3 protein. The table lists 860,000 or so distinct CDR3 sequences, 21% of them singletons. The sequencing here drew on PBMCs from blood, taken around 5 days after vaccination. The receptor set was obtained from a man aged 50 to 59 who received an inactivated influenza vaccine.

The CDR3 region is CASSQDGGSNEQFF. The CDR3 DNA reads TGTGCCAGCAGCCAAGATGGGGGTTCGAATGAGCAGTTCTTC. The chain is built from TRBV4-2 and TRBJ2-1; D may correspond to TRBD1 or TRBD2 (5 bases each). In germline, CDR1 is LGHNA, CDR2 YNFKEQ. V was cut by 0 bases and J by 7 bases, with 10 bases left in between. The length of the CDR3 is 14 residues.

The chain combines TRBV9 with TRBJ2-5; the D is unclear. Per the germline V gene, CDR1 is SGDLS and CDR2 is YYNGEE. The CDR3 is 14 amino acids. Trimming left V 3 bases short and J 3 bases short, with 12 bases between. For the CDR3, the DNA is TGTGCCAGCAGCGGGGATTCAGGAAAAGAGACCCAGTACTTC. The encoded protein is CASSGDSGKETQYF.

The rearrangement joins TRBV11-2 to TRBJ1-1; 11 positions match TRBD1. Germline trimming cut 4 bases from V and 3 bases from J; bases unmatched to any gene: 1. The CDR3 runs to 14 residues. Germline lookup yields CDR1 SGHAT and CDR2 FQNNGV. CDR3 loop: CASSWTGGYTEAFF. DNA for the CDR3: TGTGCCAGCAGCTGGACAGGGGGCTACACTGAAGCTTTCTTT. Full variable domain (rest looked up from reference TRBV11-2 and TRBJ1-1): EAGVAQSPRYKIIEKRQSVAFWCNPISGHATLYWYQQILGQGPKLLIQFQNNGVVDDSQLPKDRFSAERLKGVDSTLKIQPAKLEDSAVYLCASSWTGGYTEAFFGQGTRLTVV.

In this sample, this clonotype turned up a few times. The V and J genes are TRBV10-3 and TRBJ2-5; D uncertain. Between the trimmed V and J ends, which lost 5 bases and 5 bases, there was a span of 9 bases. Per germline, CDR1 ENHRY and CDR2 SYGVKD. CDR3 length: 12 amino acids. CDR3 loop: CAISWDRETQYF. CDR3 DNA sequence: TGTGCCATCAGTTGGGATCGGGAGACCCAGTACTTC.

This chain uses TRBV28 with TRBJ1-2, with TRBD1 identical over 8 bases. Per germline, CDR1 MDHEN and CDR2 SYDVKM. The CDR3 consists of 16 residues. Trimming took 4 bases from V and 2 from J; bases not matched to a gene: 9. CDR3 in amino acids: CASSSIKRDRNYGYTF. The CDR3 DNA reads as TGTGCCAGCAGTTCGATTAAACGGGACAGGAACTATGGCTACACCTTC.

This clonotype has just a few counts. The chain links TRBV20-1 to TRBJ1-4; 8 bases fit TRBD1. Trimming at V came to 6 bases and at J to 8 bases, leaving 8 bases not matched to a gene. CDR3 length: 13 residues. CDR1 DFQATT and CDR2 SNEGSKA come from the germline V gene (reference sequence). CDR3 nucleotide sequence: TGCAGTGCCCCCGGCAGGGGGCGCGAAAAACTGTTTTTT. Translated, it gives CSAPGRGREKLFF.

This clonotype has only a few counts. V and J are TRBV15 and TRBJ2-1; no firm D call. The CDR3 spans 17 residues. Germline CDR1 reads LNHNV; CDR2 reads YYDKDF (reference sequence). V lost 0 bases, J lost 3 bases, and 15 bases lay in between. CDR3 loop: CATSRDLLGSVYNEQFF. The CDR3 DNA reads TGTGCCACCAGCAGAGATCTTCTGGGATCGGTCTACAATGAGCAGTTCTTC. Variable domain in full (rest from reference TRBV15 and TRBJ2-1): DAMVIQNPRYQVTQFGKPVTLSCSQTLNHNVMYWYQQKSSQAPKLLFHYYDKDFNNEADTPDNFQSRRPNTSFCFLDIRSPGLGDTAMYLCATSRDLLGSVYNEQFFGPGTRLTVL.

This clonotype was seen only a few times. The chain recombines TRBV9 with TRBJ2-5; 8 nucleotides line up with TRBD1. This CDR3 spans 15 amino acids. Germline lookup yields CDR1 SGDLS and CDR2 YYNGEE. V was pared by 3 bases and J by 2 bases, with 6 bases of the junction left unmatched. The CDR3 nucleotides read TGTGCCAGCAGCGGCGACAGGGGCCTTCAAGAGACCCAGTACTTC. Its protein is CASSGDRGLQETQYF. Full variable domain (rest looked up from reference TRBV9 and TRBJ2-5): DSGVTQTPKHLITATGQRVTLRCSPRSGDLSVYWYQQSLDQGLQFLIQYYNGEERAKGNILERFSAQQFPDLHSELNLSSLELGDSALYFCASSGDRGLQETQYFGPGTRLLVL.

This clonotype occurred a few times. The J gene is TRBJ2-3, the V gene TRBV4-1; weak D call: TRBD2 (5 bases). Trimming shortened V by 1 base and J by 6 bases, and 11 bases separated the two germline ends. This CDR3 is built from 14 residues. Germline-derived CDR1 and CDR2 are MGHRA and YSYEKL. Here the CDR3 reads CASSQVADFDTQYF. The CDR3 DNA sequence: TGCGCCAGCAGCCAAGTGGCGGACTTCGATACGCAGTATTTT.

This clonotype was observed a few times. The chain employs TRBV5-1 and TRBJ2-7; 10 nucleotides line up with TRBD2. Germline lookup yields CDR1 SGHRS and CDR2 YFSETQ. Trimming at V came to 4 bases and at J to 3 bases, leaving 7 bases not matched to a gene. The CDR3 sequence is 15 residues long. CDR3 in amino acids: CASSPGTSEDYEQYF. CDR3 coding DNA: TGCGCCAGCAGCCCCGGGACTAGCGAGGACTACGAGCAGTACTTC.

V is TRBV18 and J is TRBJ1-1; D might be TRBD1 (6 bases). The CDR3 length is 14 residues. V lost 4 bases to trimming and J lost 1 base, with 10 bases between them. Germline CDR1 and CDR2: KGHSH and LQKENI. The CDR3 loop is CASSLQDRNTEAFF. For the CDR3, the DNA is TGTGCCAGCTCACTACAGGACAGGAACACTGAAGCTTTCTTT. Full variable domain (rest looked up from reference TRBV18 and TRBJ1-1): NAGVMQNPRHLVRRRGQEARLRCSPMKGHSHVYWYRQLPEEGLKFMVYLQKENIIDESGMPKERFSAEFPKEGPSILRIQQVVRGDSAAYFCASSLQDRNTEAFFGQGTRLTVV.

This clonotype was counted at least ten times. In nucleotides, the CDR3 is TGTGCCAGCAGCTTACTGGGGTTGGACACCGGGGAGCTGTTTTTT. This translates into CASSLLGLDTGELFF. The rearrangement uses TRBV7-9 and TRBJ2-2; no clear D. Between the trimmed V and J ends, which lost 2 bases and 3 bases, there was a span of 10 bases. The germline V gene has CDR1 SEHNR and CDR2 FQNEAQ (reference sequence). CDR3 size: 15 residues. The full variable domain, completed using reference TRBV7-9 and TRBJ2-2, is DTGVSQNPRHKITKRGQNVTFRCDPISEHNRLYWYRQTLGQGPEFLTYFQNEAQLEKSRLLSDRFSAERPKGSFSTLEIQRTEQGDSAMYLCASSLLGLDTGELFFGEGSRLTVL.

This clonotype has more than one count but fewer than ten. V is TRBV27 and J is TRBJ2-7; perhaps TRBD2 as D (6 bases). The germline CDR1 and CDR2 sequences are MNHEY and SMNVEV (reference sequence). This CDR3 is 14 amino acids long. Between the trimmed V and J ends, which lost 5 bases and 6 bases, there was a span of 17 bases. The CDR3: CASSPLTRFVEQYF. The CDR3 DNA reads as TGTGCCAGCAGTCCTTTGACTAGGTTCGTCGAGCAGTACTTC.

This rearrangement joins TRBV7-2 to TRBJ2-1; possible D gene TRBD2, 6 bases. The CDR3 extends over 15 amino acids. Germline lookup yields CDR1 SGHTA and CDR2 FQGNSA. V shed 0 bases and J shed 6 bases, with 12 bases lying between them. CDR3 nucleotide sequence: TGTGCCAGCAGCTTAGCGCGCGGGGTCGGCAATGAGCAGTTCTTC. Amino acids: CASSLARGVGNEQFF.

This clonotype came up a few times. The rearrangement links TRBV24-1 to TRBJ2-3; 7 nucleotides agree with TRBD2. CDR1 and CDR2 from the germline V gene are KGHDR and SFDVKD. The V and J ends lost 5 bases and 1 base, in that order; junction bases with no gene match: 8. The CDR3 runs to 16 residues. The CDR3 protein is CATSGSRGEGTDTQYF. DNA for the CDR3: TGTGCCACCAGTGGCTCACGGGGGGAAGGCACAGATACGCAGTATTTT.

This clonotype was observed a few times. The gene calls are TRBV10-3 and TRBJ2-7; 8 bases align to TRBD1. CDR1 ENHRY and CDR2 SYGVKD come from the germline V gene. The CDR3 covers 14 residues. V shed 3 bases, J shed 1 base, and the junction held 2 bases outside the gene matches. This chain's CDR3 is CAISEDRGSYEQYF. DNA for the CDR3: TGTGCCATCAGTGAAGACAGGGGTTCCTACGAGCAGTACTTC.

The chain joins TRBV11-1 to TRBJ2-5; tentatively, D is TRBD1 (6 bases). V lost 5 bases to trimming and J lost 4 bases, with 29 bases between them. This CDR3 comprises 19 residues. Germline values: CDR1 SGHAT, CDR2 FQDESV (reference sequence). The CDR3 DNA sequence: TGTGCCAGCAGCACCTCGGAGGTACCATTGGTGGGGGCGAGAGAGACCCAGTACTTC. Protein: CASSTSEVPLVGARETQYF.

The sample holds a few counts of this clonotype. The chain employs TRBV10-3 and TRBJ2-5; D ambiguous. Germline CDR1 and CDR2: ENHRY and SYGVKD. The germline V and J ends were trimmed by 7 bases and 5 bases, with 8 bases remaining between them. The CDR3 spans 11 residues. CDR3 residues: CAINSGETQYF. The DNA for the CDR3 is TGTGCCATCAACTCCGGGGAGACCCAGTACTTC.

The gene calls are TRBV7-9 and TRBJ1-1; 7 positions match TRBD1. The CDR3 extends over 13 amino acids. With 5 bases clipped from V and 7 bases from J, the junction kept 7 bases outside the gene matches. CDR1 and CDR2 (germline): SEHNR, FQNEAQ (reference sequence). CDR3 nucleotides: TGTGCCAGCAGCGAAGACAGGGTTGGTGAAGCTTTCTTT. Its translation is CASSEDRVGEAFF.

This chain joins TRBV12-3 or TRBV12-4 and TRBJ2-7; TRBD1 is a possible D gene (7 bases). The CDR3 is made up of 13 amino acids. Trimming took 8 bases from V and 6 from J, leaving 17 bases between them. CDR3 DNA sequence: TGTGCCAGCGGTAGTGGAGGGGGCGGCGAGCAGTACTTC. As protein: CASGSGGGGEQYF.

V and J are TRBV20-1 and TRBJ2-7; perhaps TRBD1 as D (5 bases). CDR1 is DFQATT and CDR2 is SNEGSKA in the germline V gene (reference sequence). The CDR3 is 14 residues long. The ends were cut back, 4 bases at V and 0 bases at J, with 13 bases in the middle. CDR3 sequence reads: CSAIGHFLSYEQYF. CDR3 bases: TGCAGTGCTATCGGACATTTCCTCTCCTACGAGCAGTACTTC.

A few counts support this clonotype. The chain combines TRBV7-9 with TRBJ2-3; D unresolved. Germline CDR1 SEHNR, CDR2 FQNEAQ (reference sequence). V was pared by 7 bases and J by 0 bases, with 8 bases between. The CDR3 runs 13 residues. The CDR3 nucleotides are TGTGCCAGCATATTGGGCAGCACAGATACGCAGTATTTT. Translation gives CASILGSTDTQYF.

This chain joins TRBV18 and TRBJ2-3; maybe TRBD2 (6 bases). Germline loops: CDR1 KGHSH, CDR2 LQKENI. The length of the CDR3 is 15 residues. Trimming pared 2 bases from V and 2 bases from J, leaving 11 bases between. The chain's CDR3 is CASSPAAGYTDTQYF. The CDR3 region has the DNA TGTGCCAGCTCACCAGCGGCGGGGTACACAGATACGCAGTATTTT.

This clonotype was found a few times. This rearrangement joins TRBV4-1 to TRBJ2-2; 12 nucleotides agree with TRBD1. This CDR3 has 17 residues. Germline-derived CDR1 and CDR2 are MGHRA and YSYEKL. The J segment lost 4 bases and the V segment lost 3 bases, leaving 6 bases of the junction unmatched. The CDR3 is CASSHLGTGGSTGELFF. The CDR3 DNA follows: TGCGCCAGCAGCCACCTAGGGACAGGGGGCAGCACCGGGGAGCTGTTTTTT.

This rearrangement joins TRBV2 to TRBJ2-2; TRBD1 is a possible D gene (6 bases). CDR1 and CDR2 from the germline V gene are SNHLY and FYNNEI. Trimming pared 10 bases from V and 1 base from J, leaving 10 bases between. The CDR3 runs to 13 residues. DNA for the CDR3: TGTGCCACACAACAGGGGAACACCGGGGAGCTGTTTTTT. It is translated as CATQQGNTGELFF.

There are a few counts of this clonotype. The chain carries TRBV12-3 or TRBV12-4 and TRBJ2-3, with D possibly being TRBD1 (5 bases). This CDR3 is 17 amino acids long. Trimming removed 2 bases from V and 0 bases from J, with 15 bases in between. The CDR3 loop reads CASSLQWGGKSTDTQYF. The CDR3 DNA sequence: TGTGCCAGCAGTTTACAGTGGGGCGGAAAGAGCACAGATACGCAGTATTTT.

The genes are TRBV6-1 and TRBJ1-1; D unresolved. V lost 2 bases to trimming and J lost 4 bases, with 17 bases between them. CDR3 length equals 16 residues. Germline V gives CDR1 MNHNS, CDR2 SASEGT. CDR3 nucleotide sequence: TGTGCCAGCAGTGAACTCCCGGCGGGCCTGGCCACTGAAGCTTTCTTT. This sequence encodes CASSELPAGLATEAFF.

This clonotype was observed at least ten times. The chain has TRBV4-3 and TRBJ2-4; 7 bases match TRBD1. The CDR3 extends over 15 amino acids. V lost 1 base, J lost 1 base, and 1 base stayed unmatched. Per germline, CDR1 LGHNA and CDR2 YSLEER. Here the CDR3 reads CASSQGQGAKNIQYF. In DNA, the CDR3 is TGCGCCAGCAGCCAAGGACAGGGTGCCAAAAACATTCAGTACTTC.

The rearrangement joins TRBV12-3 or TRBV12-4 to TRBJ2-3, with 7 bases identical to TRBD1. The CDR3 has 13 amino acids. With 7 bases clipped from V and 5 bases from J, the junction kept 6 bases outside the gene matches. As DNA, the CDR3 is TGTGCCAGCATTCAAACAGGGGAAGATACGCAGTATTTT. Translation: CASIQTGEDTQYF.